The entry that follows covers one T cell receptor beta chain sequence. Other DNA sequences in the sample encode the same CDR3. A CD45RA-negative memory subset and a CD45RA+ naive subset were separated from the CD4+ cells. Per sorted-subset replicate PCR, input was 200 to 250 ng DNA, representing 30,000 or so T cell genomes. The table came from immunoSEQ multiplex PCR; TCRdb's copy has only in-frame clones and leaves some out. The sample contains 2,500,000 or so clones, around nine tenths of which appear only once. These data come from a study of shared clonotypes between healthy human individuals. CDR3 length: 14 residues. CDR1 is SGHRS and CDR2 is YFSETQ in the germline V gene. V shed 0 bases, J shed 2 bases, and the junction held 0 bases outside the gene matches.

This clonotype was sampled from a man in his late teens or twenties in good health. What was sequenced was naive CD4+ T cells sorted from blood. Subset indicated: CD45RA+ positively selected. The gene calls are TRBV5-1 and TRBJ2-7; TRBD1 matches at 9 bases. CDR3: CASSLGQGAYEQYF. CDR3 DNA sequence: TGCGCCAGCAGCTTGGGACAGGGGGCCTACGAGCAGTACTTC.